This T cell receptor (beta chain) was sequenced for a study of vaccination and CD4 T cells after COVID-19. Study information: Overlapping spike pools from SARS-CoV-2 and HCoV-NL63, HCoV-OC43 and HCoV-229E served as culture stimuli.

Treatment: approximately nine-day PBMC culture with coronavirus spike peptide pools or control peptides (ViraFEST assay). Expansion of antigen-specific T cells with peptide pools by ViraFEST preceded sequencing of TCRs. Positive PCR dates spanned March to December 2020, predating US Alpha, Beta and Delta variants. It was with roughly 9.7 IU/ml IL-2 and approximately 9.7 ug/ml peptide pools that approximately 2 million PBMCs per well were cultured. Notes on this clonotype: Antigen: not known.

The V gene lost 1 base and the J gene lost 3 bases, with 6 bases spanning the gap. Germline V CDR1 and CDR2: MGHDK, SYGVNS. CDR3 size: 13 residues. An Oncomine TCR Beta short-read assay was used to sequence the DNA from cultured CD4+ T cells. TCRdb reprocessed the PCR reads with MiXCR, giving one entry per CDR3 protein. This table has roughly 15,000 distinct CDR3 sequences, approximately 51% appearing once. This sequence was found in a human donor with COVID-19. Sequencing used cultured CD4+ T cells from blood, obtained after SARS-CoV-2 vaccination. The rearrangement uses TRBV25-1 and TRBJ1-1; D is undetermined. The CDR3: CASSESGYTEAFF. Here the CDR3 DNA reads TGTGCCAGCAGTGAATCTGGGTACACTGAAGCTTTCTTT.